Reported below is one T cell receptor (beta chain). No antigen is known for it. Base qualities were left out, and no much larger clone turns up one base away. These data are taken from a study of T cells after yellow fever vaccination (dated by TCRdb to the late 2010s). A note on the overall study: The SMART-Seq v4 Ultra Low Input RNA kit was used to prepare libraries from fractions with low cell numbers. To track T-cell clones before and after primary and booster YFV17D yellow fever vaccination, bulk TCR alpha and beta repertoires were sequenced longitudinally. The cohort comprised two healthy male donors, one aged 18 to 29 and one aged 30 to 40 years. Blood was collected at multiple timepoints before and after primary and secondary immunization, and bulk PBMC replicates and cell subsets were isolated. On the study overall, not on this receptor specifically: Most clones expanded after primary vaccination (almost 97% of CD4 and around 89% of CD8) were re-detected after the booster, suggesting that broad memory maintenance occurred. Computational filtering was needed because FACS-sorted repertoires could contain abundant contaminating clonotypes from the bulk population. Because only a couple of donors were included in the study, the extent to which the findings can be generalized is limited. The secondary T-cell response was found to be weaker but faster than the primary response, with a peak reached on day 5 rather than on day 15. A small fraction of clonotypes showed up in both the CD4 and CD8 compartments, probably as a result of convergent recombination.

The germline V gene (reference sequence) specifies DFQATT as CDR1 and SNEGSKA as CDR2. V sheds 4 bases and J sheds 1 base, leaving 10 bases between their ends. There are 13 amino acids in the CDR3, from cysteine to phenylalanine inclusive. Of the read, only the CDR3 DNA is kept; its 39 bases are in frame from base 1. This specimen's treatment or condition label, per the study, means: live attenuated yellow fever vaccine strain. A standard Ficoll-Paque protocol was used to isolate PBMCs from peripheral blood. Dynabeads CD4 and CD8 positive selection kits were used to isolate the CD4 and CD8 T-cell fractions. TriZol was used to extract RNA from bulk PBMCs, from CD4 and CD8 fractions, and from dextramer-positive and dextramer-negative fractions. TCRdb shows the sequencer as Illumina NovaSeq 6000. TCR cDNA was synthesized by 5'RACE template switching, which introduced a universal primer site and unique molecular identifiers. cDNA synthesis was primed from both the TCR alpha and TCR beta constant segments. Library amplification involved two PCR steps, and the second step added sample barcodes and sequencing adapters. Sequencing of libraries was done on Illumina HiSeq 2500 (2x100 bp) or NovaSeq (2x150 bp). Per the original workflow: Reads were demultiplexed and collapsed into UMI consensus sequences with MIGEC, and V(D)J alignment was performed with MiXCR. Clonotypes responding to the vaccine were identified with edgeR on replicate PBMC samples, with the criteria of FDR below 0.01 and a log2 fold change above 5 up to day 15. CD4 or CD8 identity was assigned to each bulk clonotype according to whether the clonotype was present at higher abundance in the sequenced CD4 repertoire or the sequenced CD8 repertoire. TCRdb trimmed public reads at Q25 via fastp, called clones via MiXCR and kept in-frame beta chains. CDR3 protein sequences are deduplicated, and each keeps its most common genes and DNA. These V and J calls originate from TCRdb's pipeline instead of the authors' own analysis. This sample is represented by approximately 300,000 distinct CDR3 sequences; over 8.5% of them were singletons. The ten largest clones add up to about 3% of the sample.

Here the sequenced sample was CD4+ T cells sorted from PBMCs, taken 45 days after the yellow fever booster vaccination. In this chain, TRBV20-1 is recombined with TRBJ2-5; a tentative D match to TRBD1 spans 6 bases. The TCR originated in a man aged 18-30 years who received the YFV17D yellow fever vaccine. CDR3 sequence: CSATYRVQETQYF. The nucleotide sequence reads TGCAGTGCTACTTACAGGGTCCAAGAGACCCAGTACTTC.